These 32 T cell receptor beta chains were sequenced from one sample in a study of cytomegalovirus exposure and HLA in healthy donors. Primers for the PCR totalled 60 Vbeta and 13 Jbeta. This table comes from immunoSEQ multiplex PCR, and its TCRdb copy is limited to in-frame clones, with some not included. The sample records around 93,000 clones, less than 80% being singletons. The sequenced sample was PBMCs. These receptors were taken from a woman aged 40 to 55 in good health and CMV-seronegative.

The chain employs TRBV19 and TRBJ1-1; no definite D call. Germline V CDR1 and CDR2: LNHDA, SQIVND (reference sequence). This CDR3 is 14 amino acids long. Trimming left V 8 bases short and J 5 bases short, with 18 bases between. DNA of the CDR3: TGTGCCAGTCGATCCCACGCCGGAGGGACTGAAGCTTTCTTT. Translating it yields CASRSHAGGTEAFF.

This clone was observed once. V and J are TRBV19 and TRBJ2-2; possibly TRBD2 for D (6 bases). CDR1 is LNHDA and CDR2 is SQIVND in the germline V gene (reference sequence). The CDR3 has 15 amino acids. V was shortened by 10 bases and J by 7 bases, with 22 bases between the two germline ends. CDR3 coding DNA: TGTGCCACCCGCGGGACTCACCGGGCAATCGGGGAGCTGTTTTTT. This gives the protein CATRGTHRAIGELFF.

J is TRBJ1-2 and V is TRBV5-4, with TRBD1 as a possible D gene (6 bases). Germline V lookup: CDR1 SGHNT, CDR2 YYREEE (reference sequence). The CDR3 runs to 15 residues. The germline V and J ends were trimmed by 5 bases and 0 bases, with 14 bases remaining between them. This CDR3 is CASSSGGQTNYGYTF. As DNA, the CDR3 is TGTGCCAGCAGTTCCGGTGGACAGACTAACTATGGCTACACCTTC.

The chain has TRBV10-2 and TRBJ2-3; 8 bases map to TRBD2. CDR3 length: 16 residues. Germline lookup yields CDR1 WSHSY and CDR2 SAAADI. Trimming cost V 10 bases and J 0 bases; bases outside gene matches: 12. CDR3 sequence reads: CAISEGREVSTDTQYF. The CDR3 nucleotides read TGCGCCATCTCCGAGGGGCGGGAGGTCAGCACAGATACGCAGTATTTT.

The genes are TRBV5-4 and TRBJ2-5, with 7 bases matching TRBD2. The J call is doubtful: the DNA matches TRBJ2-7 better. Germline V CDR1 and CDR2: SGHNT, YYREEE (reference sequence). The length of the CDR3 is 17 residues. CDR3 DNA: TGTGCCAGCAGCACATTCCCCCGGAGGGTGGGGGGGGACGAGCAGTACTTC. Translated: CASSTFPRRVGGDEQYF.

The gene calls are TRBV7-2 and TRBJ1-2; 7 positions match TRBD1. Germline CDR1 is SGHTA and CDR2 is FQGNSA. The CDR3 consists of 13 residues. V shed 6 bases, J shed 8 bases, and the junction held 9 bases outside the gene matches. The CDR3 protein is CASRDGTAGGYTF. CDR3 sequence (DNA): TGTGCCAGCAGGGACGGGACAGCCGGGGGCTACACCTTC.

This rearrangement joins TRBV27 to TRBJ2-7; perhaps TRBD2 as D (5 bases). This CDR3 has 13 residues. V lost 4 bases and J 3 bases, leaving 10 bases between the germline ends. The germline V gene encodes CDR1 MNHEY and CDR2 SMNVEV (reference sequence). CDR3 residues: CASSSGLGYEQYF. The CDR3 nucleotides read TGTGCCAGCAGTTCAGGACTGGGCTACGAGCAGTACTTC.

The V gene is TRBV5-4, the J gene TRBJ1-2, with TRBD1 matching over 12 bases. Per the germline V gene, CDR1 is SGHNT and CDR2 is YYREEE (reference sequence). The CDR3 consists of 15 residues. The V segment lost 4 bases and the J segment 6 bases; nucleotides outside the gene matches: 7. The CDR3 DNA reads TGTGCCAGCAGCGACCGGGACAGGGGGCAGAATGGCTACACCTTC. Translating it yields CASSDRDRGQNGYTF.

The CDR3 DNA reads as TGTGCCAGCAGCCCCGGGACTAGCGGGACGACAGATACGCAGTATTTT. Amino acid sequence: CASSPGTSGTTDTQYF. J is TRBJ2-3 and V is TRBV7-9; 13 positions match TRBD2. Germline lookup yields CDR1 SEHNR and CDR2 FQNEAQ (reference sequence). The CDR3 extends over 16 amino acids. Trimming cost V 5 bases and J 3 bases; bases outside gene matches: 5. Combining the CDR3 with reference TRBV7-9 and TRBJ2-3 gives the whole variable domain DTGVSQNPRHKITKRGQNVTFRCDPISEHNRLYWYRQTLGQGPEFLTYFQNEAQLEKSRLLSDRFSAERPKGSFSTLEIQRTEQGDSAMYLCASSPGTSGTTDTQYFGPGTRLTVL.

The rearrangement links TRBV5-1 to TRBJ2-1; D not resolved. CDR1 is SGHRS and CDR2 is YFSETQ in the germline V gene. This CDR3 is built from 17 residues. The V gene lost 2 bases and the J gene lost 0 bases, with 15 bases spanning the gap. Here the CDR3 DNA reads TGCGCCAGCAGCTTTATTCCCATCGCGAGCTCCTACAATGAGCAGTTCTTC. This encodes CASSFIPIASSYNEQFF.

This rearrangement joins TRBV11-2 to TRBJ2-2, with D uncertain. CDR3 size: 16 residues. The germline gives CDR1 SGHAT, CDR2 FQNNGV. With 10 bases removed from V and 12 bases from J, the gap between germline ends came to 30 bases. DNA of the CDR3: TGTGCCACCCGAGGTTCTCCAAAAACCACCGCTCCGAAGCTGTTTTTT. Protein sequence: CATRGSPKTTAPKLFF.

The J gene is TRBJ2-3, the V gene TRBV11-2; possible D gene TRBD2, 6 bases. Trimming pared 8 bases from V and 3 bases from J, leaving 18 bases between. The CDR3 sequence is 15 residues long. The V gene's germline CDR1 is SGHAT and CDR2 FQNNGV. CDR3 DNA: TGTGCCAGCGGGCTAACGGGAGCAGGTACAGATACGCAGTATTTT. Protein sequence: CASGLTGAGTDTQYF.

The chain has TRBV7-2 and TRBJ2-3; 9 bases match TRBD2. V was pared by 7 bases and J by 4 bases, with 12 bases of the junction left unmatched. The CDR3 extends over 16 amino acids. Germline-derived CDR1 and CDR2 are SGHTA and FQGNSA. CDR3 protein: CASNKWLAGKPDTQYF. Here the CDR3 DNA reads TGTGCCAGCAATAAATGGCTAGCGGGAAAACCAGATACGCAGTATTTT.

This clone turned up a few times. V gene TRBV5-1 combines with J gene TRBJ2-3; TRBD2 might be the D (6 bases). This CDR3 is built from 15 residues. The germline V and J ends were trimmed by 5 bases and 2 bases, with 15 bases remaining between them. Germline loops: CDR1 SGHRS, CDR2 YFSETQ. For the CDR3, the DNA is TGCGCCAGCAGTACCGCGGGAAATCCCACAGATACGCAGTATTTT. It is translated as CASSTAGNPTDTQYF.

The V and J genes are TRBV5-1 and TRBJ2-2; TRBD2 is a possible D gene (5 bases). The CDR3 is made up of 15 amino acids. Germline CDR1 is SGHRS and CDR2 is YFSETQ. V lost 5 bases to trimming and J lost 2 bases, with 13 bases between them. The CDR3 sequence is CASRREGANTGELFF. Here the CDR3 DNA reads TGCGCCAGCAGACGGGAAGGAGCCAACACCGGGGAGCTGTTTTTT.

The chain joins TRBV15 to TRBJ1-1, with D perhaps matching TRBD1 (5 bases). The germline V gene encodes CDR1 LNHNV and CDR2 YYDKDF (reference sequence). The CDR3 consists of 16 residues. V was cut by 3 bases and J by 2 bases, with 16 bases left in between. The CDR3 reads CATSSGREIDNTEAFF. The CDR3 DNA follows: TGTGCCACCAGCAGTGGCAGGGAAATTGATAACACTGAAGCTTTCTTT.

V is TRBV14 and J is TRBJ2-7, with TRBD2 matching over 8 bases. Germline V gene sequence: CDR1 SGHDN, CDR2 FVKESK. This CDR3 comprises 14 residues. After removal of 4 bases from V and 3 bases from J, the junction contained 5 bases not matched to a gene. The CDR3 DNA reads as TGTGCCAGCAGCCCTGCGGGAGGCCTCTACGAGCAGTACTTC. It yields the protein CASSPAGGLYEQYF.

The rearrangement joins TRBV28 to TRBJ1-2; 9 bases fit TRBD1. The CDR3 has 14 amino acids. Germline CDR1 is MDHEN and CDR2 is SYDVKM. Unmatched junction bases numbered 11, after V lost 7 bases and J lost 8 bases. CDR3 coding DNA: TGTGCCAGCACCCAGACAGGGGGAGTTGGCGGCTACACCTTC. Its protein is CASTQTGGVGGYTF.

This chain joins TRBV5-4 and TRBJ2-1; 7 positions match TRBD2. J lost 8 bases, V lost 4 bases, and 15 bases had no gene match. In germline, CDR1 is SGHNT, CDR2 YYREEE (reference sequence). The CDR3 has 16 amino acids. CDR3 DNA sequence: TGTGCCAGCAGCCACGTAAGGGCGGGAGTCTTTGATGAGCAGTTCTTC. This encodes CASSHVRAGVFDEQFF.

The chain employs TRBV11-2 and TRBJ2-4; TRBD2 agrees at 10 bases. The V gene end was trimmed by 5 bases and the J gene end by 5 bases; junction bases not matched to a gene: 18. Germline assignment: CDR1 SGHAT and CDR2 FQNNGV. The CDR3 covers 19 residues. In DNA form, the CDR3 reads TGTGCCAGCAGCCCGCCCCCGGCTAGCGGGAGTATCAAGGAAAACATTCAGTACTTC. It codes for CASSPPPASGSIKENIQYF. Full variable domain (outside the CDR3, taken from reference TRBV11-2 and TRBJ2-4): EAGVAQSPRYKIIEKRQSVAFWCNPISGHATLYWYQQILGQGPKLLIQFQNNGVVDDSQLPKDRFSAERLKGVDSTLKIQPAKLEDSAVYLCASSPPPASGSIKENIQYFGAGTRLSVL.

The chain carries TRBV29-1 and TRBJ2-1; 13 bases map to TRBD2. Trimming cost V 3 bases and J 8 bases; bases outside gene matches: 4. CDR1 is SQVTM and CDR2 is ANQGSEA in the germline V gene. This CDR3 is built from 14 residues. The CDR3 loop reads CSVEGLAGIYEQFF. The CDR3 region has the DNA TGCAGCGTTGAGGGACTAGCGGGGATATATGAGCAGTTCTTC.

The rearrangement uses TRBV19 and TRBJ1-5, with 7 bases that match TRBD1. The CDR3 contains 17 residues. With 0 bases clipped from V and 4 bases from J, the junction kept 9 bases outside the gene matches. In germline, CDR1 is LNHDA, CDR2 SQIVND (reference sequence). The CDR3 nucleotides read TGTGCCAGTAGTATAGAAAACAGGGGTTTCGGAAATCAGCCCCAGCATTTT. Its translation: CASSIENRGFGNQPQHF.

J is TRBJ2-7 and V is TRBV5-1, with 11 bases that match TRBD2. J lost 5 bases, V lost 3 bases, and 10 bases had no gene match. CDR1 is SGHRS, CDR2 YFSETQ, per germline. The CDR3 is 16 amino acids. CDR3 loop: CASSSFSGRAWDEQYF. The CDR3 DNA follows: TGCGCCAGCAGCTCCTTTAGCGGGAGGGCCTGGGACGAGCAGTACTTC.

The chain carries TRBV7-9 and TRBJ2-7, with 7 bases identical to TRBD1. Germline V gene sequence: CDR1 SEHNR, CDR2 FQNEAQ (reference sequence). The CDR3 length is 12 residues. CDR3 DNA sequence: TGTTCCAACAAGCAGGGGGCCTACGAGCAGTACTTC. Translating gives CSNKQGAYEQYF.

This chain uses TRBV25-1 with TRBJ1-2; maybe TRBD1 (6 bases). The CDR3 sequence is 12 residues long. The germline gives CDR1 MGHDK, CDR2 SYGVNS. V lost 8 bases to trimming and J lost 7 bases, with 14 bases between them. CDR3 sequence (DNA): TGTGCCAGCGAATACCGGGACACTGGCTACACCTTC. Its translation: CASEYRDTGYTF.

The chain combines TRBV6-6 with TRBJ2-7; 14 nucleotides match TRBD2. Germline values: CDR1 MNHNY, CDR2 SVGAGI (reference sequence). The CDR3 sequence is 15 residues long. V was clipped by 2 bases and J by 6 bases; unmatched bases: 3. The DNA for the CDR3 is TGTGCCAGCAGTTACCCCGGGACTAGCGGGAGCGAGCAGTACTTC. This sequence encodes CASSYPGTSGSEQYF.

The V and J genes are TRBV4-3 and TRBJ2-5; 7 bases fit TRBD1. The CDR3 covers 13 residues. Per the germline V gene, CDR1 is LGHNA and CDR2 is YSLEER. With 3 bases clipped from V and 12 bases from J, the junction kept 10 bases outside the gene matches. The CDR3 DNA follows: TGCGCCAGCAGCCAGTCAATAGGGGGCAGCAAGTACTTC. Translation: CASSQSIGGSKYF.

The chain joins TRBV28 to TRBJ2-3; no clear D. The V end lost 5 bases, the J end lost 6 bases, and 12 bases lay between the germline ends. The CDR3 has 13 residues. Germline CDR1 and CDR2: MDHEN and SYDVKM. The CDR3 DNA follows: TGTGCCAGCAGTCCCCCCCTTTTGGATACGCAGTATTTT. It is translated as CASSPPLLDTQYF.

This CDR3 reads CASSLTPGQGARGYTF. The CDR3 DNA reads as TGTGCCAGCAGCCTTACCCCGGGACAGGGGGCTCGAGGCTACACCTTC. This sequence joins TRBV5-5 and TRBJ1-2; 12 positions match TRBD1. CDR1 is SGHKS, CDR2 YYEKEE, per germline (reference sequence). There are 16 residues in the CDR3. V lost 4 bases to trimming and J lost 8 bases; unmatched junction nucleotides: 12.

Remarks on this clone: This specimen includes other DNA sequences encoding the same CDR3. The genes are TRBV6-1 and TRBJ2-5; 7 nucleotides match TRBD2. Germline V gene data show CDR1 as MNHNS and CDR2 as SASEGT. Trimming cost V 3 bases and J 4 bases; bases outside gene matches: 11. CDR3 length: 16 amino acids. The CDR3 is CASSEAKGGVRETQYF. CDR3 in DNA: TGTGCCAGCAGTGAGGCAAAGGGAGGGGTCCGAGAGACCCAGTACTTC.

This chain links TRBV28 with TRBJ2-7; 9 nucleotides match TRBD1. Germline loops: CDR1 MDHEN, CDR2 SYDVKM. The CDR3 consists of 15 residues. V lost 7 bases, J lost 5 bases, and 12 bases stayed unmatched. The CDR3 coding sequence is TGTGCCAGCATCCCCATTGACAGGGGGATCGACGAGCAGTACTTC. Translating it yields CASIPIDRGIDEQYF.

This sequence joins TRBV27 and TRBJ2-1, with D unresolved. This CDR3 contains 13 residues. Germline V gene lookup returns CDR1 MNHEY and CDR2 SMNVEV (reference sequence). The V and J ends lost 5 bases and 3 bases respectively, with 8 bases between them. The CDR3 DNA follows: TGTGCCAGCAGTGAAAGCGACTACAATGAGCAGTTCTTC. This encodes CASSESDYNEQFF.